This TCR beta chain was recovered during a study of blood T cell repertoires in COVID-19. Overall study context: The United States, Italy and Spain provided the acute and convalescent COVID-19 samples.

There are 15 residues in the CDR3. After removal of 5 bases from V and 4 bases from J, the junction contained 7 bases not matched to a gene. Germline CDR1 and CDR2: SGHTA and FQGTGA. Authors' processing steps: Amplification from reference gene primers served as the basis for estimated nucleated cell counts. The method was immunoSEQ multiplex PCR; TCRdb's version includes in-frame clones alone and lacks a portion of them. The DNA gave D and trimming, while V, J and clone size come from that table. In the table there are over 150,000 clones, 70% to 90% of which are singletons. The sequence was obtained from a man aged 35 to 55 with acute or convalescent COVID-19. This sequence joins TRBV7-3 and TRBJ2-1; TRBD2 matches at 8 bases. The sequenced sample consisted of peripheral blood. The CDR3 coding sequence is TGTGCCAGCAGCACGACTAGCGCTACATACAATGAGCAGTTCTTC. Protein product: CASSTTSATYNEQFF.